One and the same sample provided the 11 T cell receptor beta chains below, sequenced in a study. Each CDR3 protein gets one entry after TCRdb re-called the RT-PCR reads with MiXCR. The table lists hundreds of thousands of distinct CDR3 sequences, 14% of them singletons, with roughly 4% in the top ten. The material sequenced was memory CD4+ T cells from blood. The receptors come from a female donor in good health, serving as a healthy control.

This clonotype was found a few times. The V gene is TRBV5-1, the J gene TRBJ1-6; 7 nucleotides agree with TRBD1. Germline loops: CDR1 SGHRS, CDR2 YFSETQ. V lost 0 bases to trimming and J lost 7 bases; unmatched junction nucleotides: 1. The CDR3 totals 14 residues. The CDR3, as DNA: TGCGCCAGCAGCTTGGGGGACAGAAATTCACCCCTCCACTTT. This codes for CASSLGDRNSPLHF.

The CDR3 region is CSAEDRGGNTIYF. The CDR3 DNA sequence: TGCAGTGCCGAGGACAGGGGTGGAAACACCATATATTTT. The chain has TRBV20-1 and TRBJ1-3, with 9 bases lining up with TRBD1. This CDR3 has 13 amino acids. CDR1 is DFQATT and CDR2 is SNEGSKA in the germline V gene (reference sequence). J gave up 3 bases and V 6 bases, and 3 bases lay outside the gene matches.

The CDR3 sequence: CSAGGGTAYGYTF. The CDR3 coding sequence is TGCAGTGCGGGTGGTGGGACAGCCTATGGCTACACCTTC. This chain links TRBV20-1 with TRBJ1-2; 7 bases are shared with TRBD1. V dropped 6 bases and J dropped 4; count of bases not matched to a gene: 8. CDR3 length: 13 residues. Germline V gene data show CDR1 as DFQATT and CDR2 as SNEGSKA (reference sequence).

This clonotype was recorded a few times. The genes are TRBV7-9 and TRBJ2-7; D might be TRBD1 (5 bases). The CDR3 runs 16 residues. Looked up from germline, CDR1 is SEHNR and CDR2 is FQNEAQ (reference sequence). Trimming took 5 bases from V and 0 from J, leaving 17 bases between them. CDR3 in amino acids: CASSPQGALSSYEQYF. For the CDR3, the DNA is TGTGCCAGCAGCCCTCAGGGCGCCCTTAGCTCCTACGAGCAGTACTTC.

In this sample, this clonotype turned up a few times. The chain recombines TRBV12-3 or TRBV12-4 with TRBJ1-6; 9 bases match TRBD1. Trimming took 4 bases from V and 6 from J; bases not matched to a gene: 7. CDR3 length equals 16 residues. In DNA form, the CDR3 reads TGTGCCAGCAGTTGGGGCGGGACAGGGTTTAATTCACCCCTCCACTTT. Protein product: CASSWGGTGFNSPLHF.

V usage is TRBV6-6 and J usage is TRBJ1-4; D is perhaps TRBD1 (5 bases). Germline V gene data show CDR1 as MNHNY and CDR2 as SVGAGI (reference sequence). The CDR3 runs 16 residues. V was shortened by 8 bases and J by 0 bases, with 16 bases between the two germline ends. The CDR3 DNA sequence: TGTGCCAGCTTGGGGCAGGGAGGTTCAACTAATGAAAAACTGTTTTTT. Translation gives CASLGQGGSTNEKLFF.

The chain carries TRBV20-1 and TRBJ2-5, with 8 bases lining up with TRBD2. The length of the CDR3 is 15 residues. Germline lookup yields CDR1 DFQATT and CDR2 SNEGSKA (reference sequence). With V trimmed by 5 bases and J by 5 bases, 13 bases remained unmatched. The CDR3 is CSARAGTSSLETQYF. DNA of the CDR3: TGCAGTGCTCGCGCCGGGACTAGTAGTCTGGAGACCCAGTACTTC.

This clonotype appeared many times. A much larger clone differs by one base, so this may be a read error. J is TRBJ1-1 and V is TRBV20-1; D not certain. The ends were cut back, 2 bases at V and 1 base at J, with 5 bases in the middle. Germline assignment: CDR1 DFQATT and CDR2 SNEGSKA (reference sequence). The CDR3 extends over 12 amino acids. The CDR3: CSARQPNTEAFF. The CDR3 region has the DNA TGCAGTGCTAGACAGCCGAACACTGAAGCTTTCTTT.

This sequence joins TRBV19 and TRBJ2-2; no clear D gene. Trimming took off 6 bases at V and 0 bases at J, with 8 bases between the two ends. Looked up from germline, CDR1 is LNHDA and CDR2 is SQIVND (reference sequence). The CDR3 is 14 residues long. The CDR3 is CASRRQTNTGELFF. CDR3 sequence (DNA): TGTGCCAGTAGAAGGCAGACGAACACCGGGGAGCTGTTTTTT.

Ten or more counts support this clonotype. This chain uses TRBV27 with TRBJ1-6; D gene uncertain. The CDR3 sequence is 13 residues long. V gave up 3 bases and J gave up 9 bases, with 9 bases separating them. The germline V gene has CDR1 MNHEY and CDR2 SMNVEV (reference sequence). The CDR3 coding sequence is TGTGCCAGCAGTTTGGAATTCGGTTCACCCCTCCACTTT. This sequence encodes CASSLEFGSPLHF.

V usage is TRBV6-5 and J usage is TRBJ2-5, with a possible D match to TRBD2 (5 bases). Trimming pared 0 bases from V and 4 bases from J, leaving 15 bases between. CDR1 is MNHEY and CDR2 is SVGAGI in the germline V gene. The CDR3 is 16 amino acids. In nucleotides, the CDR3 is TGTGCCAGCAGTTACTCGCTAGCCTCCAGCCGAGAGACCCAGTACTTC. Residues: CASSYSLASSRETQYF.